This T cell receptor (beta chain) was recovered during a study of blood T cell repertoires in COVID-19. This clone has just one count. In the authors' methods: Counts of nucleated cells, estimated from reference gene primer amplification, were obtained. Libraries were prepared by immunoSEQ multiplex PCR; TCRdb keeps only in-frame clonotypes and omits some of them. The DNA was the basis for D and trimming; V, J and clone size are from that table. The table shows over 70,000 clones, with approximately 86% occurring only once. This CDR3 is built from 14 residues. Trimming removed 0 bases from V and 6 bases from J; junction bases left unmatched: 2. Germline V gene lookup returns CDR1 GTSNPN and CDR2 SVGIG (reference sequence).

The specimen sequenced was peripheral blood. V and J are TRBV30 and TRBJ2-1, with TRBD2 identical over 10 bases. The TCR originated in a human donor in a cohort sampled during active COVID-19. This chain's CDR3 is CAWSVAGGINEQFF. CDR3 nucleotides: TGTGCCTGGAGTGTAGCGGGAGGGATCAATGAGCAGTTCTTC.